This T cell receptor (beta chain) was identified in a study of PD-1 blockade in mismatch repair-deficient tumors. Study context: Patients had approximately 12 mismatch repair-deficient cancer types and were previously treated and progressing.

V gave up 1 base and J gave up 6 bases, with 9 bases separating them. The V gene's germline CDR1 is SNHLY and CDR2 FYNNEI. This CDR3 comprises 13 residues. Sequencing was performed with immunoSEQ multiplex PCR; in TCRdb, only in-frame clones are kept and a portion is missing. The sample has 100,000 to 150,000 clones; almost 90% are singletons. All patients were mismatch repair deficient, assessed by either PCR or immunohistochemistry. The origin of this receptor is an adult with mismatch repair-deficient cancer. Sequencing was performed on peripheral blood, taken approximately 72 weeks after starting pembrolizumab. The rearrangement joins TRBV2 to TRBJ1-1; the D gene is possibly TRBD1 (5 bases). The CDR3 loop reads CASSEGRGPEAFF. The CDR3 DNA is TGTGCCAGCAGTGAAGGGAGGGGCCCTGAAGCTTTCTTT.